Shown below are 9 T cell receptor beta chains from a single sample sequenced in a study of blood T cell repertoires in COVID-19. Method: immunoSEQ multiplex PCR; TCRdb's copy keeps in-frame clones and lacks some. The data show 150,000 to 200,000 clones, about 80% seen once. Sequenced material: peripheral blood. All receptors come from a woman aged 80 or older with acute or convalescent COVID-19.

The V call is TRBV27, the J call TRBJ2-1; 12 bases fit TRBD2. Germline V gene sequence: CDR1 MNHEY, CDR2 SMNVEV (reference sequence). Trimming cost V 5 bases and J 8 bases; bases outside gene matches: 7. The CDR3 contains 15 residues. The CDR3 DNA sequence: TGTGCCAGCAGTCCCCTAGCGGGGGGGTTTGATGAGCAGTTCTTC. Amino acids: CASSPLAGGFDEQFF.

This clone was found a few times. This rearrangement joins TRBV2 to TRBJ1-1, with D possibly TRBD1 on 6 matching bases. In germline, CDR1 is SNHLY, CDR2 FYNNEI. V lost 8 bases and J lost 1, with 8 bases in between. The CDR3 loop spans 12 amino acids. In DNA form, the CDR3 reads TGTGCCAGCGAGGGACAGAACACTGAAGCTTTCTTT. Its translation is CASEGQNTEAFF.

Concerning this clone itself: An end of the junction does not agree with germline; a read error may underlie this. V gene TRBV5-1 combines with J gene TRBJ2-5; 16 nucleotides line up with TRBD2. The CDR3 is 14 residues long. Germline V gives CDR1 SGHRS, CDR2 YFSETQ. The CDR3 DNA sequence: TGCGCCAGCAGACCGGGACTAGCGGGAGGGGATGGGGACTTC. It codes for CASRPGLAGGDGDF.

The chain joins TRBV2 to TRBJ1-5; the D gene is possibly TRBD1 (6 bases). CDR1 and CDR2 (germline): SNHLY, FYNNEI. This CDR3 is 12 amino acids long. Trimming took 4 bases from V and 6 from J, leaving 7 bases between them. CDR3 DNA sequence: TGTGCCAGCAGTGGGGGGCGTCAGCCCCAGCATTTT. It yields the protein CASSGGRQPQHF.

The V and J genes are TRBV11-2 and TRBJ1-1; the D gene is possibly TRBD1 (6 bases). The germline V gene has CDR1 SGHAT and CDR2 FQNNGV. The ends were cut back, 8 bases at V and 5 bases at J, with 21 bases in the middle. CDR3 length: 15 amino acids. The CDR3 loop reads CASALVGGGGTEAFF. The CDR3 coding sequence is TGTGCCAGCGCACTGGTGGGGGGGGGCGGAACTGAAGCTTTCTTT.

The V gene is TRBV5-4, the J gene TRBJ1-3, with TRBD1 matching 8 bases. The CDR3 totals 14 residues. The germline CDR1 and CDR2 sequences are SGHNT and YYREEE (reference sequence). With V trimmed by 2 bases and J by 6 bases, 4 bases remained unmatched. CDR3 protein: CASSFGTGSNTIYF. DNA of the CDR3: TGTGCCAGCAGCTTTGGGACAGGATCAAACACCATATATTTT.

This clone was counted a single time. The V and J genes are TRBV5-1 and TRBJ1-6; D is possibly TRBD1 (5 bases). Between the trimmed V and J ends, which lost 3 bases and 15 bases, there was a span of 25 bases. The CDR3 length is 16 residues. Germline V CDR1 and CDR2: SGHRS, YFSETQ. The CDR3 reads CASSSGVIGDAGRLHF. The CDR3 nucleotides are TGCGCCAGCAGCTCGGGGGTCATTGGGGACGCCGGTCGCCTCCACTTT.

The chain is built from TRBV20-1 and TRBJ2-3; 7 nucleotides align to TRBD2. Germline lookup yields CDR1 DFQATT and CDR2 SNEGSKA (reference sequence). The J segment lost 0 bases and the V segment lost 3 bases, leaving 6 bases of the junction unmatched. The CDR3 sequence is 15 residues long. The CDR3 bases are TGCAGTGCTAGTTCTCTAGCGGAAAGCACAGATACGCAGTATTTT. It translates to CSASSLAESTDTQYF.

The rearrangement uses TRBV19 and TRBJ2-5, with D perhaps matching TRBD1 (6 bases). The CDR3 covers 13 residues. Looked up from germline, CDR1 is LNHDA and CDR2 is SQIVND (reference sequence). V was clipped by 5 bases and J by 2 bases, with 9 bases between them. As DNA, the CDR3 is TGTGCCAGTAGTCCGGGACATCAAGAGACCCAGTACTTC. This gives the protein CASSPGHQETQYF.